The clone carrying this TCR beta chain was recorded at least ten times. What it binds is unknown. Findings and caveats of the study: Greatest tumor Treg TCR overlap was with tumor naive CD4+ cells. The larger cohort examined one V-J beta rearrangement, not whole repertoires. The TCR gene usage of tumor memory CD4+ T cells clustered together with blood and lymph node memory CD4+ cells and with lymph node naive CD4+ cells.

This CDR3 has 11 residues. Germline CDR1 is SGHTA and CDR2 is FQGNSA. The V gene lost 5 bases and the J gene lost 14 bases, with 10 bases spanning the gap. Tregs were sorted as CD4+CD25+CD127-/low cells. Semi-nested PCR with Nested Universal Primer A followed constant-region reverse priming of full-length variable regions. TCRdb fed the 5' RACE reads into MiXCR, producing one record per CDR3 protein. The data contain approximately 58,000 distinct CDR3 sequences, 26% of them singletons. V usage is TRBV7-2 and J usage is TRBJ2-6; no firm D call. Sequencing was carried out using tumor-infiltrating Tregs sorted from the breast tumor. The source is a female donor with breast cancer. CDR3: CASSQPRFLTF. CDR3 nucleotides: TGTGCCAGCAGCCAACCTCGGTTCCTGACTTTC.